This T cell receptor (beta chain) was retrieved from a study of T cell responses to AZD1222 COVID-19 vaccine. The study, taken as a whole, reports: Baseline seropositivity characterized only six AZD1222 recipients.

Germline values: CDR1 LNHDA, CDR2 SQIVND (reference sequence). The CDR3 is made up of 14 amino acids. Trimming took 2 bases from V and 0 from J, leaving 5 bases between them. The repertoire was sequenced with immunoSEQ multiplex PCR; TCRdb's copy has only in-frame clones and lacks some. The data show about 140,000 clones, roughly 90% seen once. As concerns this clone: The antigen remains unidentified. Other DNA sequences in the same sample also yield this CDR3.

The sample in question was peripheral blood, obtained on day 0 of AZD1222 vaccination. This chain connects TRBV19 to TRBJ1-5; D not certain. This receptor was taken from an adult in good health. DNA of the CDR3: TGTGCCAGTAGTATAAGGTATAGCAATCAGCCCCAGCATTTT. It is translated as CASSIRYSNQPQHF.